The 17 T cell receptor beta chains given below trace back to one sample, sequenced in a study of blood T cell repertoires in COVID-19. Only in-frame clones appear in the TCRdb table, and some are missing; sequencing was by immunoSEQ multiplex PCR. The sample shows fewer than 250,000 clones, approximately 88% of them seen only once. The sample comprised PBMCs or T cells enriched from blood (not recorded which). These receptors were taken from a woman in her twenties or thirties who had recovered from COVID-19.

Only a few counts were recorded for this clone. This chain uses TRBV28 with TRBJ1-2; 7 bases fit TRBD1. Germline loops: CDR1 MDHEN, CDR2 SYDVKM. This CDR3 is 13 amino acids long. V trimming: 8 bases; J trimming: 1 base; junction bases outside the gene matches: 4. CDR3 coding DNA: TGTGCCAGCGGCCGGGACAGTAACTATGGCTACACCTTC. It translates to CASGRDSNYGYTF.

This clone occurred once. This chain joins TRBV3-1 (or the pseudogene TRBV3-2) and TRBJ1-6; D is unclear. The CDR3 is 15 amino acids. Trimming left V 3 bases short and J 7 bases short, with 13 bases between. Germline V gives CDR1 LGHDT, CDR2 YNNKEL (reference sequence). The CDR3 reads CASSQLSLMNSPLHF. CDR3 DNA: TGTGCCAGCAGCCAGTTATCACTGATGAATTCACCCCTCCACTTT.

In DNA form, the CDR3 reads TGTGCCAGCAGGAGGGACAGGGTGGCGAACACTGAAGCTTTCTTT. Its protein product is CASRRDRVANTEAFF. The chain joins TRBV28 to TRBJ1-1, with TRBD1 matching 9 bases. V was clipped by 6 bases and J by 1 base; unmatched bases: 6. CDR1 and CDR2 (germline): MDHEN, SYDVKM. This CDR3 has 15 amino acids.

Only one count was recorded for this clone. The chain recombines TRBV24-1 with TRBJ2-2, with 9 bases aligning to TRBD1. In germline, CDR1 is KGHDR, CDR2 SFDVKD. V shed 9 bases, J shed 2 bases, and the junction held 3 bases outside the gene matches. This CDR3 comprises 14 residues. The CDR3 spells CATGQGPNTGELFF. In nucleotides, the CDR3 is TGTGCCACCGGACAGGGGCCTAACACCGGGGAGCTGTTTTTT.

This chain uses TRBV5-1 with TRBJ2-7, with TRBD2 matching 10 bases. There are 14 residues in the CDR3. The V segment lost 4 bases and the J segment 2 bases; nucleotides outside the gene matches: 3. CDR1 is SGHRS and CDR2 is YFSETQ in the germline V gene. The CDR3 spells CASSPGTSAYEQYV. The DNA of the CDR3 is TGCGCCAGCAGCCCCGGGACTAGCGCCTACGAGCAGTACGTC.

The chain couples TRBV7-8 to TRBJ2-3; 7 bases are a match to TRBD2. The CDR3 spans 17 residues. Looked up from germline, CDR1 is SGHVS and CDR2 is FQNEAQ. J was trimmed by 2 bases and V by 5 bases; bases with no gene match: 13. CDR3 bases: TGTGCCAGCAGCCGTACCCCCCTAGCGGACATCACAGATACGCAGTATTTT. Translating it yields CASSRTPLADITDTQYF.

The chain couples TRBV12-5 to TRBJ2-1, with 10 bases aligning to TRBD2. The CDR3 extends over 18 amino acids. After removal of 0 bases from V and 8 bases from J, the junction contained 13 bases not matched to a gene. CDR1 LGHNT and CDR2 FRNRAP come from the germline V gene. Here the CDR3 reads CASGLVHLAGDKMYEQFF. CDR3 DNA sequence: TGTGCTAGTGGTTTGGTACACCTAGCGGGAGATAAGATGTATGAGCAGTTCTTC.

This chain links TRBV5-6 with TRBJ2-1; 10 bases align to TRBD2. Looked up from germline, CDR1 is SGHDT and CDR2 is YYEEEE. This CDR3 contains 15 residues. With V trimmed by 3 bases and J by 8 bases, 8 bases remained unmatched. The CDR3 bases are TGTGCCAGCAGCTCCCTAGCGGGAGTGCCCGATGAGCAGTTCTTC. This gives the protein CASSSLAGVPDEQFF.

The CDR3 DNA follows: TGCAGTGCTAGTCAGGGGGCCTACGAGCAGTACGTC. Translation gives CSASQGAYEQYV. This chain joins TRBV20-1 and TRBJ2-7; TRBD1 agrees at 7 bases. Trimming at V came to 3 bases and at J to 2 bases, leaving 1 base not matched to a gene. Germline V gene sequence: CDR1 DFQATT, CDR2 SNEGSKA (reference sequence). The CDR3 consists of 12 residues.

The rearrangement uses TRBV5-8 and TRBJ2-2, with TRBD2 matching 8 bases. The V and J ends lost 3 bases and 1 base, in that order; junction bases with no gene match: 2. Germline V CDR1 and CDR2: SGHTS, YDEGEE. The CDR3 contains 15 residues. The CDR3 is CASSWSGRNTGELFF. CDR3 bases: TGTGCCAGCAGCTGGAGCGGGAGGAACACCGGGGAGCTGTTTTTT.

The V call is TRBV6-5, the J call TRBJ2-1; tentative D call: TRBD2 (6 bases). The germline V and J ends were trimmed by 2 bases and 3 bases, with 8 bases remaining between them. The V gene's germline CDR1 is MNHEY and CDR2 SVGAGI. CDR3 length: 14 amino acids. This CDR3 is CASSYGRGYNEQFF. Written as DNA, the CDR3 is TGTGCCAGCAGTTACGGGCGGGGCTACAATGAGCAGTTCTTC.

The chain joins TRBV30 to TRBJ1-5; D is uncertain. The CDR3 runs 13 residues. V was cut by 1 base and J by 3 bases, with 7 bases left in between. Per germline, CDR1 GTSNPN and CDR2 SVGIG (reference sequence). Here the CDR3 reads CAWSDRPNQPQHF. In DNA form, the CDR3 reads TGTGCCTGGAGTGACAGACCCAATCAGCCCCAGCATTTT.

V and J are TRBV5-5 and TRBJ1-1; D is uncertain. This CDR3 spans 14 amino acids. CDR1 is SGHKS, CDR2 YYEKEE, per germline (reference sequence). With 3 bases removed from V and 0 bases from J, the gap between germline ends came to 9 bases. The CDR3 bases are TGTGCCAGCAGCTCGACAAACATGAACACTGAAGCTTTCTTT. It codes for CASSSTNMNTEAFF.

This chain links TRBV19 with TRBJ2-7; tentatively, D is TRBD2 (6 bases). V shed 6 bases and J shed 2 bases, with 11 bases lying between them. The CDR3 consists of 13 residues. CDR1 LNHDA and CDR2 SQIVND come from the germline V gene (reference sequence). CDR3 bases: TGTGCCAGTAGGGGGGGATCTACCTACGAGCAGTACTTC. Translation: CASRGGSTYEQYF. Supplemented by reference TRBV19 and TRBJ2-7, the full variable domain reads DGGITQSPKYLFRKEGQNVTLSCEQNLNHDAMYWYRQDPGQGLRLIYYSQIVNDFQKGDIAEGYSVSREKKESFPLTVTSAQKNPTAFYLCASRGGSTYEQYFGPGTRLTVT.

V and J are TRBV27 and TRBJ2-1, with D unclear. V lost 5 bases and J 6 bases, leaving 17 bases between the germline ends. The CDR3 runs 15 residues. Germline V gene lookup returns CDR1 MNHEY and CDR2 SMNVEV (reference sequence). CDR3 coding DNA: TGTGCCAGCAGTCGTACCTTCCTCATGAGCAATGAGCAGTTCTTC. Protein product: CASSRTFLMSNEQFF.

This clone was found once. CDR3 bases: TGTGCCAGCAGGCCTCCGGGACTAGCGGCTTACGAGCAGTACGTC. It codes for CASRPPGLAAYEQYV. V and J are TRBV6-2 or TRBV6-3 and TRBJ2-7, with 11 bases aligning to TRBD2. V gave up 6 bases and J gave up 4 bases; unmatched junction bases: 8. The CDR3 is made up of 15 amino acids. Germline loops: CDR1 MNHEY, CDR2 SVGEGT.

This chain connects TRBV5-1 to TRBJ2-1, with D maybe TRBD2 (5 bases). This CDR3 is 16 amino acids long. The germline gives CDR1 SGHRS, CDR2 YFSETQ. The ends were cut back, 2 bases at V and 7 bases at J, with 19 bases in the middle. CDR3 DNA: TGCGCCAGCAGCTTCGGGGTGGCGGTTAGAACGAATGAGCAGTTCTTC. Its translation: CASSFGVAVRTNEQFF.